Detailed here is one T cell receptor (beta chain). Its target is not known. The data stem from a study of blood T cells in healthy people across ages. General study findings and limits: Naive CD4+ cells and diversity were both higher in long-lived donors than in aged donors.

The CDR3 totals 15 residues. V was clipped by 7 bases and J by 4 bases; unmatched bases: 9. Germline-derived CDR1 and CDR2 are MRHNA and SNTAGT. Through a sample-barcoded 5' primer and a J-beta primer mix, a second PCR was run for roughly 7 to 11 cycles. Each CDR3 protein is one row after TCRdb ran MiXCR on the 5' RACE reads. The data show under 2,000,000 distinct CDR3 sequences, around half seen once. The donors, all healthy, were Caucasians living in Russia, aged about 6 to 95. Investigators took around 10 milliliters of peripheral blood from every donor. No fewer than 6 million PBMCs went into each sample.

This chain uses TRBV6-4 with TRBJ2-2; 7 bases are a match to TRBD1. The origin of this receptor is a woman between 40 and 55 years old in good health. Sequenced: blood. The CDR3 reads CASNPTGVSTGELFF. The CDR3 DNA follows: TGTGCCAGCAACCCTACAGGGGTGAGCACCGGGGAGCTGTTTTTT.